This T cell receptor (beta chain) was sequenced in a study of blood T cells in healthy people across ages. Study summary: Template switching recovered approximately one barcoded beta molecule for every two T cells. Study results and caveats: Without sorted subsets, naive and antigen-experienced compartments could not be conclusively compared.

Together with a sample-barcoded 5' primer, a J-beta primer mix was included in a second PCR lasting roughly 6 to 12 cycles. The template-switch adaptor was a 5' adaptor with 12 random nucleotides. It tagged each cDNA molecule. TCRdb reprocessed the 5' RACE reads via MiXCR and lists one record per CDR3 protein. The table lists approximately 850,000 distinct CDR3 sequences, approximately 44% of them singletons. The table lists this clonotype with a few counts. Its matching antigen is unknown. Per germline, CDR1 SGDLS and CDR2 YYNGEE. Trimming left V 0 bases short and J 4 bases short, with 14 bases between. CDR3 length: 15 amino acids.

The TCR comes from a man aged 55 to 70 in good health. This chain connects TRBV9 to TRBJ2-7; perhaps TRBD1 as D (5 bases). The sequencing input was blood. The CDR3 DNA is TGTGCCAGCAGCGTAGAGGACACCGCCTTTTACGAGCAGTACTTC. It specifies CASSVEDTAFYEQYF.